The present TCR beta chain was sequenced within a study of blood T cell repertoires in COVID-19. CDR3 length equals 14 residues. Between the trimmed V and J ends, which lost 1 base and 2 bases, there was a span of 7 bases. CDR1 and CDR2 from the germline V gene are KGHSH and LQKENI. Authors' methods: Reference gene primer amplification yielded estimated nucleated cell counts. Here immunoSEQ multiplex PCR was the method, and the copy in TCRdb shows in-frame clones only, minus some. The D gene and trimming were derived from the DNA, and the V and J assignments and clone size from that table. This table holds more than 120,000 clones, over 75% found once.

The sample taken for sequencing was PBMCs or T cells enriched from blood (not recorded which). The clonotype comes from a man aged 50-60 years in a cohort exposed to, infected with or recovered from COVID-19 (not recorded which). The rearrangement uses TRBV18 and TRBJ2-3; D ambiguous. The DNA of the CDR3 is TGTGCCAGCTCACCACAGCCTCCCACAGATACGCAGTATTTT. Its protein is CASSPQPPTDTQYF.